The clone carrying this T cell receptor beta chain was seen only a few times. As yet, its antigen is unknown. The source of the sample is a study of vaccination and CD4 T cells after COVID-19. Study information: Post-COVID samples had a sampling time that fell a median around 93 days after diagnosis (range 35 to 161).

The treatment is: approximately 9-day PBMC culture with coronavirus spike peptide pools or control peptides (ViraFEST assay). The ViraFEST method relied on peptide pools to expand antigen-specific T cells, followed by TCR sequencing. From germline, CDR1 is SQVTM and CDR2 ANQGSEA. V was clipped by 4 bases and J by 8 bases; unmatched bases: 9. The CDR3 spans 13 residues. Sequenced with the Oncomine TCR Beta short-read assay was DNA taken from cultured CD4+ T cells. From the PCR reads, TCRdb called clonotypes with MiXCR, one entry per CDR3 protein. The sample holds approximately 10,000 distinct CDR3 sequences, 53% seen once.

The source of this sequence is a human donor who had recovered from COVID-19. Sequenced sample: CD4+ T cells from blood, cultured in vitro. This chain uses TRBV29-1 with TRBJ1-1; the match to TRBD1 covers 8 bases. The CDR3 DNA is TGCAGCGTTGGGAGTAACAGGGGGGGGGAAGCTTTCTTT. It yields the protein CSVGSNRGGEAFF. Looking up the rest from reference TRBV29-1 and TRBJ1-1 gives the full variable domain: SAVISQKPSRDICQRGTSLTIQCQVDSQVTMMFWYRQQPGQSLTLIATANQGSEATYESGFVIDKFPISRPNLTFSTLTVSNMSPEDSSIYLCSVGSNRGGEAFFGQGTRLTVV.